This T cell receptor beta chain stems from a study of blood T cell repertoires in COVID-19. Germline CDR1 and CDR2: SGHDN and FVKESK. The CDR3 runs 16 residues. V lost 2 bases to trimming and J lost 2 bases, with 15 bases between them. In the original analysis: Estimation of nucleated cell counts was performed using reference gene primer amplification. Generated by immunoSEQ multiplex PCR, the TCRdb table keeps only in-frame clones and is missing some. D and trimming were read from the DNA, whereas the V and J calls and clone size are those reported in that table. Of 150,000 to 180,000 clones listed, around four fifths are singletons.

The sequence derives from a man in his fifties who had recovered from COVID-19. The sequencing sample was made of PBMCs or T cells enriched from blood (not recorded which). V and J are TRBV14 and TRBJ1-1; D gene uncertain. CDR3 nucleotide sequence: TGTGCCAGCAGCCAATTGACGGGTGCCCTAAACACTGAAGCTTTCTTT. Protein: CASSQLTGALNTEAFF.